The 3 T cell receptor beta chains given below trace back to one sample, sequenced in a study of T cell repertoires in cytomegalovirus infection. Via MiXCR, TCRdb re-called the reads, giving one row per CDR3 protein. The sample yields around 900,000 distinct CDR3 sequences, around a third seen once. The antigens for these receptors are not known. Sample: cultured CD8+ T cells from PBMCs, taken from culture after CMV antigen stimulation. These receptors were collected from a human donor in good health (CMV status not recorded). Some clones in this sample may be carry-over from other donors' samples.

The chain joins TRBV10-3 to TRBJ1-2; D is possibly TRBD1 (6 bases). This CDR3 is 15 amino acids long. V shed 3 bases and J shed 8 bases, with 19 bases lying between them. The V gene's germline CDR1 is ENHRY and CDR2 SYGVKD. The CDR3, as DNA: TGTGCCATCAGTGACTCTGCAGGGGTGAGAAAAGGCTACACCTTC. Encoded protein: CAISDSAGVRKGYTF.

The chain is built from TRBV4-1 and TRBJ1-5; tentatively, D is TRBD1 (5 bases). Trimming cost V 3 bases and J 4 bases, with 10 bases left between them. The length of the CDR3 is 14 residues. Germline assignment: CDR1 MGHRA and CDR2 YSYEKL. The CDR3 DNA reads TGCGCCAGCAGCCACCCAGGGATGAATCAGCCCCAGCATTTT. Its translation is CASSHPGMNQPQHF.

In this sample, this clonotype turned up a few times. DNA for the CDR3: TGTGCCAGCAGCACGACGGGACTTGGGAATGAGCAGTTCTTC. It translates to CASSTTGLGNEQFF. The genes are TRBV7-8 and TRBJ2-1; D may be TRBD2 (6 bases). V was pared by 5 bases and J by 7 bases, with 15 bases between. CDR1 and CDR2 (germline): SGHVS, FQNEAQ. The length of the CDR3 is 14 residues.